This note documents a single TCR beta chain sequence. As processed by the authors: Estimation of nucleated cell counts relied on the amplification of reference gene primers. Sequenced by immunoSEQ multiplex PCR; TCRdb stores in-frame clones only, minus some. V, J and clone size reflect that table, while D and trimming were determined from the DNA. The repertoire holds 60,000 to 85,000 clones, with about four fifths as singletons. The data were taken from a study of blood T cell repertoires in COVID-19. About the research overall: Samples taken during acute and convalescent COVID-19 were collected in the United States, Italy and Spain. Sources were T cells, B-cell-depleted T cells, or PBMCs; the material itself was cDNA or gDNA.

Looked up from germline, CDR1 is GTSNPN and CDR2 is SVGIG (reference sequence). This CDR3 comprises 13 residues. V was trimmed by 0 bases and J by 6 bases, leaving 12 bases between them. The chain joins TRBV30 to TRBJ2-7, with D maybe TRBD2 (7 bases). This receptor was taken from a woman aged 60-75 years with acute or convalescent COVID-19. Sequenced sample: peripheral blood. In DNA form, the CDR3 reads TGTGCCTGGAGTGTACCGGGGGGCGGCGAGCAGTACTTC. This codes for CAWSVPGGGEQYF.